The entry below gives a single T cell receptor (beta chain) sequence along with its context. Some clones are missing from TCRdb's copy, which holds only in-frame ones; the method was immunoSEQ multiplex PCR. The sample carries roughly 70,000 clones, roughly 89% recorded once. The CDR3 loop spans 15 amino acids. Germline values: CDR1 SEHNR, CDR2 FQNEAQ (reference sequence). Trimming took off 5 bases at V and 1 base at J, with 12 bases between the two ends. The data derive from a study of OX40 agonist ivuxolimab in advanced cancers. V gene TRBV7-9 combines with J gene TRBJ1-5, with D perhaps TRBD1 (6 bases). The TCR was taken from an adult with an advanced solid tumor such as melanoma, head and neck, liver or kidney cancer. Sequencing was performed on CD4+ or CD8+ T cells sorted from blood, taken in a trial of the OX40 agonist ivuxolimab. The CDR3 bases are TGTGCCAGCAGCCCAAGAGGGGGGAGCAATCAGCCCCAGCATTTT. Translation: CASSPRGGSNQPQHF.